A single sample is the source of the 14 T cell receptor beta chains below, sequenced in a study of STAT5B mutations in CD4+ large granular lymphocyte leukemia. The assay was immunoSEQ multiplex PCR, and TCRdb's table has in-frame clones only and misses some. The sample lists 25,000 to 35,000 clones; roughly 72% were seen once. What was sequenced was CD4+ T cells from blood buffy coats. The receptors here all came from a human donor in good health.

J is TRBJ2-3 and V is TRBV7-2; 9 nucleotides agree with TRBD2. CDR3 size: 16 residues. The V gene's germline CDR1 is SGHTA and CDR2 FQGNSA. J gave up 3 bases and V 5 bases, and 9 bases lay outside the gene matches. CDR3 residues: CASSRRAGGPTDTQYF. The DNA of the CDR3 is TGTGCCAGCAGCCGTCGAGCGGGAGGACCTACAGATACGCAGTATTTT.

The J gene is TRBJ2-1, the V gene TRBV15, with 7 bases aligning to TRBD2. From germline, CDR1 is LNHNV and CDR2 YYDKDF (reference sequence). This CDR3 has 16 amino acids. V lost 1 base to trimming and J lost 1 base; unmatched junction nucleotides: 4. The DNA of the CDR3 is TGTGCCACCAGCAGAGCGGGGCGGGGGTCCTACAATGAGCAGTTCTTC. It is translated as CATSRAGRGSYNEQFF. The full variable domain, completed using reference TRBV15 and TRBJ2-1, is DAMVIQNPRYQVTQFGKPVTLSCSQTLNHNVMYWYQQKSSQAPKLLFHYYDKDFNNEADTPDNFQSRRPNTSFCFLDIRSPGLGDTAMYLCATSRAGRGSYNEQFFGPGTRLTVL.

V and J are TRBV27 and TRBJ2-3; TRBD1 or TRBD2 may be the D gene (5 bases each). The CDR3 is made up of 19 amino acids. Between the trimmed V and J ends, which lost 10 bases and 1 base, there was a span of 30 bases. Germline-derived CDR1 and CDR2 are MNHEY and SMNVEV (reference sequence). The CDR3 spells CATRQNVASRGPRTDTQYF. CDR3 sequence (DNA): TGTGCCACCCGACAGAACGTAGCTTCAAGGGGACCACGCACAGATACGCAGTATTTT.

V gene TRBV30 combines with J gene TRBJ1-2; D is undetermined. V was pared by 0 bases and J by 7 bases, with 21 bases between. The CDR3 spans 16 residues. Germline V gene data show CDR1 as GTSNPN and CDR2 as SVGIG (reference sequence). CDR3 sequence (DNA): TGTGCCTGGAGTGTACAAGGTGGCAGATGGGCGTCTGGCTACACCTTC. Amino acids: CAWSVQGGRWASGYTF.

This clone turned up a few times. The rearrangement links TRBV18 to TRBJ1-3; TRBD1 might be the D (6 bases). This CDR3 region has 13 residues. The germline CDR1 and CDR2 sequences are KGHSH and LQKENI. V was shortened by 8 bases and J by 1 base, with 9 bases between the two germline ends. The CDR3 DNA is TGTGCCAGCAACCAGGGGTCTGGAAACACCATATATTTT. This encodes CASNQGSGNTIYF.

The genes are TRBV10-3 and TRBJ2-3; perhaps TRBD2 as D (5 bases). Trimming stripped 8 bases from V and 4 bases from J, with 13 bases between. In germline, CDR1 is ENHRY, CDR2 SYGVKD. CDR3 size: 13 residues. The DNA of the CDR3 is TGTGCCATCCGAGGCGGACTTCCAGATACGCAGTATTTT. Translation: CAIRGGLPDTQYF.

In DNA, the CDR3 is TGCGCCAGCAGAAGGACAGGGAACACCGGGGAGCTGTTTTTT. Amino acid sequence: CASRRTGNTGELFF. This rearrangement joins TRBV5-1 to TRBJ2-2; 7 nucleotides line up with TRBD1. This CDR3 is 14 amino acids long. Unmatched junction bases numbered 2, after V lost 5 bases and J lost 1 base. From germline, CDR1 is SGHRS and CDR2 YFSETQ.

This chain connects TRBV18 to TRBJ2-1, with 11 bases identical to TRBD2. V was clipped by 2 bases and J by 8 bases; unmatched bases: 11. The CDR3 contains 17 residues. Germline loops: CDR1 KGHSH, CDR2 LQKENI. This CDR3 reads CASSPLVIAGGPYEQFF. DNA for the CDR3: TGTGCCAGCTCACCATTGGTTATAGCGGGAGGGCCCTATGAGCAGTTCTTC.

V gene TRBV18 combines with J gene TRBJ2-5; D unclear. Trimming took 2 bases from V and 1 from J, leaving 5 bases between them. In germline, CDR1 is KGHSH, CDR2 LQKENI. CDR3 length: 13 residues. The CDR3 nucleotides read TGTGCCAGCTCACCAGGGTCCCAAGAGACCCAGTACTTC. This sequence encodes CASSPGSQETQYF.

This clone was observed a few times. This sequence joins TRBV30 and TRBJ2-3, with D tentatively TRBD2 (6 bases). Between the trimmed V and J ends, which lost 4 bases and 7 bases, there was a span of 15 bases. The CDR3 has 13 residues. Germline V CDR1 and CDR2: GTSNPN, SVGIG (reference sequence). The CDR3 here is CAWKVGLTYTQYF. The CDR3 bases are TGTGCCTGGAAAGTGGGACTCACTTATACGCAGTATTTT.

This chain joins TRBV25-1 and TRBJ1-6; D is ambiguous. V lost 3 bases, J lost 9 bases, and 6 bases lay in between. The CDR3 sequence is 12 residues long. Germline assignment: CDR1 MGHDK and CDR2 SYGVNS. CDR3 DNA: TGTGCCAGCAGTGAGGTATTTTCACCCCTCCACTTT. Protein: CASSEVFSPLHF.

V gene TRBV10-3 combines with J gene TRBJ2-1, with 15 bases fitting TRBD2. After removal of 6 bases from V and 4 bases from J, the junction contained 13 bases not matched to a gene. Per germline, CDR1 ENHRY and CDR2 SYGVKD. This CDR3 has 19 amino acids. The CDR3 DNA reads as TGTGCCATCAGCGGTCTGGGACTAGCGGGAGGCGGGGTATACAATGAGCAGTTCTTC. Protein sequence: CAISGLGLAGGGVYNEQFF.

The rearrangement joins TRBV5-1 to TRBJ2-1; D gene ambiguous. The CDR3 covers 9 residues. In germline, CDR1 is SGHRS, CDR2 YFSETQ. Trimming cost V 7 bases and J 9 bases, with 5 bases left between them. The CDR3 coding sequence is TGCGCCAGCTGGGGTGAGCAGTTCTTC. Residues: CASWGEQFF.

The chain has TRBV27 and TRBJ1-2, with TRBD1 matching 7 bases. Germline trimming cut 5 bases from V and 4 bases from J; bases unmatched to any gene: 10. CDR3 length: 15 residues. CDR1 is MNHEY, CDR2 SMNVEV, per germline (reference sequence). CDR3 in DNA: TGTGCCAGCAGTACCGGGACAGATCGGCGCTATGGCTACACCTTC. This encodes CASSTGTDRRYGYTF.